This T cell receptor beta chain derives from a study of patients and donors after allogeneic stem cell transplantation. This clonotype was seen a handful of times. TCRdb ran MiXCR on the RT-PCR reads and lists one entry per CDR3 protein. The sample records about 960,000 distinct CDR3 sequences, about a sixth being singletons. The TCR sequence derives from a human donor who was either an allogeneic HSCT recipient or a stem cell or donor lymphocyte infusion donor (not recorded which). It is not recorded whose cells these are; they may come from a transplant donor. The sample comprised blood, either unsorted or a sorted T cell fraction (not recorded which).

In DNA, the CDR3 is TGTGCCACCAGTGATCCTGACCCAGATACGCAGTATTTT. This gives the protein CATSDPDPDTQYF. The chain combines TRBV24-1 with TRBJ2-3; D gene unclear. Looked up from germline, CDR1 is KGHDR and CDR2 is SFDVKD. Between the trimmed V and J ends, which lost 3 bases and 4 bases, there was a span of 7 bases. CDR3 length: 13 residues.